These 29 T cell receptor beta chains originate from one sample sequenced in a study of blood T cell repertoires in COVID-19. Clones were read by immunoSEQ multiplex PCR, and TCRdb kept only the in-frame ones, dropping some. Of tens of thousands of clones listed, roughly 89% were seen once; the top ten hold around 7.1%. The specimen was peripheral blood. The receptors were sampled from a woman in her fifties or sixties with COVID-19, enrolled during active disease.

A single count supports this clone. The CDR3 spells CAINRGGREQYF. CDR3 nucleotides: TGTGCCATCAACAGGGGTGGGCGCGAGCAGTACTTC. The chain carries TRBV28 and TRBJ2-7; the match to TRBD1 covers 7 bases. This CDR3 has 12 amino acids. V dropped 10 bases and J dropped 6; count of bases not matched to a gene: 9. Germline assignment: CDR1 MDHEN and CDR2 SYDVKM.

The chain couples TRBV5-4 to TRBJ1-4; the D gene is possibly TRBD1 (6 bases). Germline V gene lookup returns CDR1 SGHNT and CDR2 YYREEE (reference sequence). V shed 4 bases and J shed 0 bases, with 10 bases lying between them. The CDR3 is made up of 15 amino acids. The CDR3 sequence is CASSTGHATNEKLFF. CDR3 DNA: TGTGCCAGCAGCACGGGACACGCAACTAATGAAAAACTGTTTTTT. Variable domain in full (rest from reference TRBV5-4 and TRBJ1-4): ETGVTQSPTHLIKTRGQQVTLRCSSQSGHNTVSWYQQALGQGPQFIFQYYREEENGRGNFPPRFSGLQFPNYSSELNVNALELDDSALYLCASSTGHATNEKLFFGSGTQLSVL.

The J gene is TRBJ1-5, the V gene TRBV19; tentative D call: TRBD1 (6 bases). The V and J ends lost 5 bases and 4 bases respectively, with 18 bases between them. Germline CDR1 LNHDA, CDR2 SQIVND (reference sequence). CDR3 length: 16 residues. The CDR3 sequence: CASSSVDGTLNQPQHF. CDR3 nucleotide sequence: TGTGCCAGTAGTTCTGTGGACGGGACACTAAATCAGCCCCAGCATTTT.

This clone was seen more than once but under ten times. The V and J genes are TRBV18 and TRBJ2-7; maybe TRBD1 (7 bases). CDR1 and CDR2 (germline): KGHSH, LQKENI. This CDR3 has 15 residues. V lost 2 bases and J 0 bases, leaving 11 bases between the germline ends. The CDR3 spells CASSPYQGGSYEQYF. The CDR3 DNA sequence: TGTGCCAGCTCACCATATCAGGGGGGCTCCTACGAGCAGTACTTC.

The chain's CDR3 is CASSERPSGEQFF. Here the CDR3 DNA reads TGCGCCAGCAGTGAAAGACCTAGCGGTGAGCAGTTCTTC. The genes are TRBV10-1 and TRBJ2-1; TRBD2 agrees at 7 bases. V was pared by 3 bases and J by 9 bases, with 5 bases of the junction left unmatched. The germline V gene encodes CDR1 WNHNN and CDR2 SYGVQD (reference sequence). CDR3 length equals 13 residues.

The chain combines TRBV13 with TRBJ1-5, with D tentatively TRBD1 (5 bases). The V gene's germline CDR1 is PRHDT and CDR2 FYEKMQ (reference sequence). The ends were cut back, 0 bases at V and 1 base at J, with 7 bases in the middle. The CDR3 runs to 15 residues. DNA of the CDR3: TGTGCCAGCAGCTTAGGCCGGACAAGCAATCAGCCCCAGCATTTT. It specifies CASSLGRTSNQPQHF. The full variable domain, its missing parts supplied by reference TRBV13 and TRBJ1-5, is AAGVIQSPRHLIKEKRETATLKCYPIPRHDTVYWYQQGPGQDPQFLISFYEKMQSDKGSIPDRFSAQQFSDYHSELNMSSLELGDSALYFCASSLGRTSNQPQHFGDGTRLSIL.

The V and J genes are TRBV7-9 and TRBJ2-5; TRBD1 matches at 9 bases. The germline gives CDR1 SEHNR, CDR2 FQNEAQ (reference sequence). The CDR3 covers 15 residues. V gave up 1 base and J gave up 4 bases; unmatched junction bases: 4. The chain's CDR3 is CASSLGDRDGETQYF. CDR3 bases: TGTGCCAGCAGCTTAGGGGACAGGGACGGAGAGACCCAGTACTTC.

CDR3 residues: CASTRGGKNTEAFF. CDR3 sequence (DNA): TGTGCCAGTACCCGGGGGGGAAAGAACACTGAAGCTTTCTTT. V and J are TRBV19 and TRBJ1-1; a possible D gene is TRBD1 (5 bases). V lost 7 bases and J 1 base, leaving 13 bases between the germline ends. The CDR3 is made up of 14 amino acids. The V gene's germline CDR1 is LNHDA and CDR2 SQIVND (reference sequence).

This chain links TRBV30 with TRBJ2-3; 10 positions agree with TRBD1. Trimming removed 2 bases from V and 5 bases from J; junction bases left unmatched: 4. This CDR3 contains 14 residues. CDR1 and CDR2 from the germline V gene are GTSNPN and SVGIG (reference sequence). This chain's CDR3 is CAWSWTGGLDTQYF. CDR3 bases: TGTGCCTGGAGTTGGACAGGGGGTCTAGATACGCAGTATTTT. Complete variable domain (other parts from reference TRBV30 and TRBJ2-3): SQTIHQWPATLVQPVGSPLSLECTVEGTSNPNLYWYRQAAGRGLQLLFYSVGIGQISSEVPQNLSASRPQDRQFILSSKKLLLSDSGFYLCAWSWTGGLDTQYFGPGTRLTVL.

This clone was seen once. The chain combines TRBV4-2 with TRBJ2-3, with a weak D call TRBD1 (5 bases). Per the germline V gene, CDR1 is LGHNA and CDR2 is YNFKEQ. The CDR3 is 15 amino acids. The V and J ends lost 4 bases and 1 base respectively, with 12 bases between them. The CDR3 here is CASSPMAGRTDTQYF. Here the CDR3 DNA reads TGTGCCAGCAGCCCAATGGCAGGGCGCACAGATACGCAGTATTTT.

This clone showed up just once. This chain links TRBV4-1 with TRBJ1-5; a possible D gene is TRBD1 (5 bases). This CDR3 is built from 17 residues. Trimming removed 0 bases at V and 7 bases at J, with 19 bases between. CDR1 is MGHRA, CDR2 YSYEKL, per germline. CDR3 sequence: CASSQDFAQGISQPQHF. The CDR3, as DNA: TGCGCCAGCAGCCAAGATTTTGCGCAGGGAATAAGCCAGCCCCAGCATTTT.

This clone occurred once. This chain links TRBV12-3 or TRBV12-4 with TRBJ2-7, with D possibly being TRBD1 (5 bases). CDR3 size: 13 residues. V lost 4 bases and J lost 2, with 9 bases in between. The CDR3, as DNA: TGTGCCAGCAGTTCTCCGGACACCTACGAGCAGTACTTC. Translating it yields CASSSPDTYEQYF.

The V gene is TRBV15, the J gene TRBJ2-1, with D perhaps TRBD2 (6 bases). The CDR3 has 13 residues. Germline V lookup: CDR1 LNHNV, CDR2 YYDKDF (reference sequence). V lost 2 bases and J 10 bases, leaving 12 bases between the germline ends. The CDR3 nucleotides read TGTGCCACCAGCAGAACCTGGGCGGGAGAGCAGTTCTTC. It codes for CATSRTWAGEQFF.

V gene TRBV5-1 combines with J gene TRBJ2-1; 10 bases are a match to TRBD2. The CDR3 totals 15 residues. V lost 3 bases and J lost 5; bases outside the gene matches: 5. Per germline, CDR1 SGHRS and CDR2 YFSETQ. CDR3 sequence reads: CASSSLAGVNNEQFF. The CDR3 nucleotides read TGCGCCAGCAGCTCCCTAGCGGGAGTTAACAATGAGCAGTTCTTC.

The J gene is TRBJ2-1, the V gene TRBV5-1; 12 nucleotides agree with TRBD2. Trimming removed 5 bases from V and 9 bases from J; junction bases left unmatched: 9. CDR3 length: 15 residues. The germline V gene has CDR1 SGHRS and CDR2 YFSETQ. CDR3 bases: TGCGCCAGCAGGGGGACTAGCGGGCCCATAGGTGAGCAGTTCTTC. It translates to CASRGTSGPIGEQFF.

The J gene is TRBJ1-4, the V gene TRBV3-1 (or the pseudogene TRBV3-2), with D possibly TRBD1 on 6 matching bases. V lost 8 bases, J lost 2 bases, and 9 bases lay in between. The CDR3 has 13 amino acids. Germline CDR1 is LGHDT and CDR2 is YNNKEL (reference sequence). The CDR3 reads CASATGTNEKLFF. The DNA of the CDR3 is TGTGCCAGCGCAACAGGGACTAATGAAAAACTGTTTTTT.

CDR3: CASSPHAGLDYNSPLHF. The DNA for the CDR3 is TGCGCCAGCAGCCCCCACGCGGGACTTGACTATAATTCACCCCTCCACTTT. V is TRBV5-1 and J is TRBJ1-6; TRBD1 is a possible D gene (5 bases). This CDR3 is built from 17 residues. Germline assignment: CDR1 SGHRS and CDR2 YFSETQ. Trimming pared 4 bases from V and 3 bases from J, leaving 17 bases between.

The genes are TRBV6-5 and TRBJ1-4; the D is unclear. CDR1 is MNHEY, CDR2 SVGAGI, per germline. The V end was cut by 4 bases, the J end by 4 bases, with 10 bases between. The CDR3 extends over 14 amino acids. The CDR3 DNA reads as TGTGCCAGCAGTTCGGGGTGGAATAATGAAAAACTGTTTTTT. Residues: CASSSGWNNEKLFF.

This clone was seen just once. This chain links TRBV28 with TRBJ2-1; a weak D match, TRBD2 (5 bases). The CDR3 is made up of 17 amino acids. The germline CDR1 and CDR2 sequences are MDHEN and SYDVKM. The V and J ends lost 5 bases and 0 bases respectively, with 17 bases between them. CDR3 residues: CASSPSLGLSSYNEQFF. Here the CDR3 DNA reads TGTGCCAGCAGTCCCTCCCTCGGACTCAGCTCCTACAATGAGCAGTTCTTC.

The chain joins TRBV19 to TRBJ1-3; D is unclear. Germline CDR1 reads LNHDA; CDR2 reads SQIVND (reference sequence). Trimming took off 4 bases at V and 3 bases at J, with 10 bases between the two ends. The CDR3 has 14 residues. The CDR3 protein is CASSTSSGGNTIYF. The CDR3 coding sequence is TGTGCCAGTAGTACATCCAGTGGTGGAAACACCATATATTTT.

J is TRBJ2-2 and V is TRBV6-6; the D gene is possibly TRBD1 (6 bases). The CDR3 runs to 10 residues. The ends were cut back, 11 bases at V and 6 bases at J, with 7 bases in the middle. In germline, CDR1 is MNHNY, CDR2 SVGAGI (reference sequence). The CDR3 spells CAAGAGELFF. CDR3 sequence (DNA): TGTGCCGCAGGGGCCGGGGAGCTGTTTTTT.

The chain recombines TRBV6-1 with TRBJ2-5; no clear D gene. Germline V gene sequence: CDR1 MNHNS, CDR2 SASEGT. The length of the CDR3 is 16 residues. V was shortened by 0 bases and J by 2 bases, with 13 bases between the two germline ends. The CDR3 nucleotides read TGTGCCAGCAGTGAAGCGCTCCCTGTCTATCAAGAGACCCAGTACTTC. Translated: CASSEALPVYQETQYF.

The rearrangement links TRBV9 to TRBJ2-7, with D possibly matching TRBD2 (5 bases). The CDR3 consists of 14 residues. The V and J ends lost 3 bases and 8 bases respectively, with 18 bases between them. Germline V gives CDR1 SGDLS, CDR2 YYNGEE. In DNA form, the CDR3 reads TGTGCCAGCAGCGACCCCCCTGGAGGTGGGAAGCAGTACTTC. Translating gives CASSDPPGGGKQYF.

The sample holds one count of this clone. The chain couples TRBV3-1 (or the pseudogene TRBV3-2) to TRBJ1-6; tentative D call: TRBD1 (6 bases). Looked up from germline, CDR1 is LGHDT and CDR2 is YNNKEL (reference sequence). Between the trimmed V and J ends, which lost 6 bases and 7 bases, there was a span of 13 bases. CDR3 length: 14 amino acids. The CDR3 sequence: CASSPRQENSPLHF. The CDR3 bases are TGTGCCAGCAGTCCCCGACAGGAGAATTCACCCCTCCACTTT.

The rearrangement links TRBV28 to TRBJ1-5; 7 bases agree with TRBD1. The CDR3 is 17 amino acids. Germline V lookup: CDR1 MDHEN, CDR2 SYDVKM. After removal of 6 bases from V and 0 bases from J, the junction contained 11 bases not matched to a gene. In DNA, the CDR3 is TGTGCCAGCAGCCTACTCGCCGGGACAGTTAGCAATCAGCCCCAGCATTTT. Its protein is CASSLLAGTVSNQPQHF.

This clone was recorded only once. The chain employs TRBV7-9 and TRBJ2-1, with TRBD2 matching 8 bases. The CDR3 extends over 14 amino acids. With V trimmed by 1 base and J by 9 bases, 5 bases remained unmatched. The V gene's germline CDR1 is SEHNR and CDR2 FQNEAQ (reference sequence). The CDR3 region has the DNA TGTGCCAGCAGCTTAGATTTAGCGGGACTTGAGCAGTTCTTC. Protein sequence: CASSLDLAGLEQFF.

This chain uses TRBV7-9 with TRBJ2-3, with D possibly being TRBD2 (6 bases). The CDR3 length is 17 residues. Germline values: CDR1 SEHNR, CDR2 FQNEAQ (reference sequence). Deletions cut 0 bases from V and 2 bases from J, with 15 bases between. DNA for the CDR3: TGTGCCAGCAGCTTAGCTCTAGCGAACGATATCACAGATACGCAGTATTTT. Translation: CASSLALANDITDTQYF.

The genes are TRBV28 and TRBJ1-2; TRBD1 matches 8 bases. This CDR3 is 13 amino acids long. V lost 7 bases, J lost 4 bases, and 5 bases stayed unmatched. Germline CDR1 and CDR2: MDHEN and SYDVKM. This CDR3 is CASTEDRAYGYTF. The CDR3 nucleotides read TGTGCCAGCACTGAGGACAGGGCCTATGGCTACACCTTC.

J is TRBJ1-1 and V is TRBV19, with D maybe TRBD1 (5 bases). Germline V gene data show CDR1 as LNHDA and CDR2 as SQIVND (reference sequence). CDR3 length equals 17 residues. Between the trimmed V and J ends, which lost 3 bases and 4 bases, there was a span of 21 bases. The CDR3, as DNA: TGTGCCAGTAGTATGGTGGGGGGTGACCGAAGAAGCACTGAAGCTTTCTTT. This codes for CASSMVGGDRRSTEAFF.